This entry is about one T cell receptor beta chain. Antigen: not known. Germline is not matched at one junction end, which may reflect a read error. The CDR3 extends over 18 amino acids. Germline V lookup: CDR1 SGDLS, CDR2 YYNGEE. Through a sample-barcoded 5' primer and a J-beta primer mix, a second PCR was run for roughly 7 to 12 cycles. Each CDR3 protein gets one entry after TCRdb re-called the 5' RACE reads with MiXCR. The sample records approximately 2,000,000 distinct CDR3 sequences, 30% to 40% being singletons. The data derive from a study of blood T cells in healthy people across ages. Notes on the study in general: Age advanced and TCR beta diversity per million T cells fell, roughly linearly. Higher diversity, along with more naive CD4+ cells, distinguished long-lived donors from aged donors.

Source material: blood. This receptor was obtained from a human donor in good health. The rearrangement joins TRBV9 to TRBJ2-1; possible D gene TRBD2, 7 bases. The CDR3 DNA follows: TGTGCCAGCAGCGGCTCCACCCAAGGGGGGGCTGAATTGAATGAGCGGTTCTTC. Translated: CASSGSTQGGAELNERFF.